The rows below give T cell receptor beta chains drawn from one sample of a study of T cells in localized non-small cell lung cancer. Sequenced by immunoSEQ multiplex PCR; TCRdb stores in-frame clones only, minus some. The repertoire has more than 15,000 clones, about 88% of them found once; the top ten carry around a quarter. Material: peripheral blood, obtained before any cancer treatment. These receptors all come from a female donor aged 60 or older with stage III squamous cell lung carcinoma. CDR3s leave out the opening cysteine and the closing phenylalanine or tryptophan. D genes are given only for firm matches.

TRBJ1-1	NA	TRBV4-2	ASSPRAQGNTEAF
TRBJ1-2	NA	TRBV19	ASSIDPWGSYGYT
TRBJ2-7	NA	TRBV5-8	ASSRGIRSYEQY
TRBJ1-1	NA	TRBV6-5	ASSGGGRNTEAF
TRBJ1-1	NA	TRBV7-9	ASSLDTNTEAF
TRBJ2-1	NA	TRBV6-5	ASSRQSSYNEQF
TRBJ2-3	NA	TRBV10-3	AIKLTSTDTQY
TRBJ2-6	NA	TRBV19	ASSIGWRVGANVLT
TRBJ1-1	NA	TRBV20-1	RADEAF
TRBJ1-5	TRBD1	TRBV28	ASSHQSGTDYQPQH
TRBJ2-3	TRBD2	TRBV10-3	AISLLAGERSDTQY
TRBJ2-3	TRBD1	TRBV5-1	ASSLEGQASTDTQY
TRBJ1-5	NA	TRBV4-1	ASSQDRRGGNQPQH
TRBJ2-6	NA	TRBV27	ASSLLGDSGANVLT
TRBJ2-7	TRBD1	TRBV19	ASSASTGGGYEQY
TRBJ1-1	NA	TRBV19	ASSIAPLTEAF
TRBJ1-1	TRBD1	TRBV4-1	ASSLNTGDTEAF
TRBJ2-2	NA	TRBV18	ASSQTGQNTGELF
TRBJ1-5	TRBD1	TRBV6-6	ASSSTDRGSNQPQH
TRBJ2-1	TRBD1	TRBV5-1	ASSLVGTGLYNEQF
TRBJ2-5	NA	TRBV7-9	ASSLGGRTAEETQY
TRBJ2-2	TRBD1	TRBV11-2	ASSSTGGVPATGELF
TRBJ2-1	TRBD1	TRBV9	ASSVDRGREQF
TRBJ2-3	TRBD2	TRBV7-8	ASSIRAGVEDTQY
TRBJ2-3	NA	TRBV28	ASRDRGTDTQY
TRBJ1-1	NA	TRBV5-1	ASSAGTVNTEAF
TRBJ1-4	NA	TRBV7-6	ASSQTAGGLGGLNEKLF
TRBJ2-5	NA	TRBV7-9	ASSLGGGGETQY
TRBJ2-3	NA	TRBV19	ASSTSLADTQY